The 30 T cell receptor beta chains presented below share a single source sample, sequenced in a study of shared T cell receptors in the human thymus. Method: immunoSEQ multiplex PCR; TCRdb's copy keeps in-frame clones and lacks some. The data show about 500,000 clones, around 78% seen once. These data also featured in a second study, about human thymus T cells.

Sequencing input: thymocytes. These receptors all stem from a boy under two years old with a congenital heart defect.

This chain links TRBV7-9 with TRBJ2-7; 8 bases map to TRBD2. The CDR3 runs 14 residues. Germline V gene sequence: CDR1 SEHNR, CDR2 FQNEAQ (reference sequence). V trimming: 5 bases; J trimming: 7 bases; junction bases outside the gene matches: 10. CDR3 in amino acids: CASSLPGGLGEQYF. CDR3 nucleotides: TGTGCCAGCAGCCTCCCGGGAGGGCTTGGGGAGCAGTACTTC.

The J gene is TRBJ2-7, the V gene TRBV5-8; 9 bases align to TRBD1. J lost 6 bases, V lost 0 bases, and 10 bases had no gene match. In germline, CDR1 is SGHTS, CDR2 YDEGEE. The CDR3 loop spans 16 amino acids. As DNA, the CDR3 is TGTGCCAGCAGCTTGGGATTGGGACAGGGTCTTATCGAGCAGTACTTC. It codes for CASSLGLGQGLIEQYF.

In its sample, this clone was seen once. The chain links TRBV15 to TRBJ2-1, with TRBD1 matching over 8 bases. V gave up 5 bases and J gave up 6 bases; unmatched junction bases: 9. Looked up from germline, CDR1 is LNHNV and CDR2 is YYDKDF (reference sequence). The CDR3 is 15 amino acids. The CDR3 spells CATSEEQGARNEQFF. Written as DNA, the CDR3 is TGTGCCACCAGCGAGGAGCAGGGGGCTCGCAATGAGCAGTTCTTC.

This chain joins TRBV10-2 and TRBJ1-1; D may be TRBD1 (6 bases). The CDR3 totals 17 residues. V lost 2 bases, J lost 4 bases, and 20 bases lay in between. The germline CDR1 and CDR2 sequences are WSHSY and SAAADI. CDR3 DNA sequence: TGCGCCAGCAGTGAGGCACAGGTGGGGGCGCGGAGCACTGAAGCTTTCTTT. Its protein product is CASSEAQVGARSTEAFF.

This clone was counted a few times. V usage is TRBV5-6 and J usage is TRBJ2-1, with D hard to call. There are 8 residues in the CDR3. The germline V and J ends were trimmed by 4 bases and 13 bases, with 3 bases remaining between them. Germline CDR1 is SGHDT and CDR2 is YYEEEE. Here the CDR3 DNA reads TGTGCCAGCAGCGTACAGTTCTTC. Translated, it gives CASSVQFF. Full variable domain (outside the CDR3, taken from reference TRBV5-6 and TRBJ2-1): DAGVTQSPTHLIKTRGQQVTLRCSPKSGHDTVSWYQQALGQGPQFIFQYYEEEERQRGNFPDRFSGHQFPNYSSELNVNALLLGDSALYLCASSVQFFGPGTRLTVL.

The chain recombines TRBV5-4 with TRBJ1-3; 9 positions agree with TRBD1. The V gene's germline CDR1 is SGHNT and CDR2 YYREEE (reference sequence). The CDR3 is 17 amino acids. V shed 2 bases and J 3 bases; nucleotides not matched to a gene: 9. The CDR3 DNA is TGTGCCAGCAGCTTCTTAGGAACAGGGGGCTGTGGAAACACCATATATTTT. Its translation is CASSFLGTGGCGNTIYF.

This clone has just one count. The final CDR3 position lacks the conserved phenylalanine or tryptophan, pointing to a likely read error. The CDR3 is CASSQRTRTLSEQYL. CDR3 in DNA: TGTGCCAGCAGCCAACGGACTAGAACCCTGTCAGAGCAGTACCTC. The chain uses TRBV5-4 and TRBJ2-7, with TRBD2 matching 7 bases. Germline loops: CDR1 SGHNT, CDR2 YYREEE (reference sequence). The CDR3 runs 15 residues. V trimming: 4 bases; J trimming: 7 bases; junction bases outside the gene matches: 14.

This clone was seen only once. This chain uses TRBV7-9 with TRBJ2-7; 8 nucleotides match TRBD2. The CDR3 has 14 amino acids. Germline loops: CDR1 SEHNR, CDR2 FQNEAQ (reference sequence). Trimming at V came to 3 bases and at J to 4 bases, leaving 5 bases not matched to a gene. For the CDR3, the DNA is TGTGCCAGCAGCTTTCCCGGGAGGGCATACGAGCAGTACTTC. Translating gives CASSFPGRAYEQYF.

The chain uses TRBV4-3 and TRBJ2-2; D gene ambiguous. Per germline, CDR1 LGHNA and CDR2 YSLEER. The CDR3 is 15 residues long. V was trimmed by 5 bases and J by 1 base, leaving 11 bases between them. The CDR3 nucleotides read TGCGCCAGCAGCGAGGAAATAGGGAACACCGGGGAGCTGTTTTTT. It encodes CASSEEIGNTGELFF.

The chain couples TRBV6-1 to TRBJ2-1; tentative D call: TRBD2 (5 bases). This CDR3 contains 11 residues. The germline V gene encodes CDR1 MNHNS and CDR2 SASEGT. Trimming left V 6 bases short and J 10 bases short, with 10 bases between. The DNA for the CDR3 is TGTGCCAGCAGCTCCGGACTGGAGCAGTTCTTC. It encodes CASSSGLEQFF.

This chain links TRBV5-4 with TRBJ2-7, with 8 bases fitting TRBD2. Unmatched junction bases numbered 14, after V lost 4 bases and J lost 5 bases. CDR1 and CDR2 (germline): SGHNT, YYREEE (reference sequence). CDR3 length: 16 amino acids. The chain's CDR3 is CASSVEAGAGDNEQYF. The CDR3 DNA reads as TGTGCCAGCAGCGTGGAAGCGGGAGCGGGAGACAACGAGCAGTACTTC.

The chain is built from TRBV7-9 and TRBJ2-5; TRBD2 aligns across 12 bases. CDR1 is SEHNR and CDR2 is FQNEAQ in the germline V gene (reference sequence). V shed 4 bases and J 0 bases; nucleotides not matched to a gene: 12. The CDR3 runs to 19 residues. The CDR3 region has the DNA TGTGCCAGCAGCTGCCTATCTAGCGGGAGGGCCTATGACCAAGAGACCCAGTACTTC. It yields the protein CASSCLSSGRAYDQETQYF. Combining the CDR3 with reference TRBV7-9 and TRBJ2-5 gives the whole variable domain DTGVSQNPRHKITKRGQNVTFRCDPISEHNRLYWYRQTLGQGPEFLTYFQNEAQLEKSRLLSDRFSAERPKGSFSTLEIQRTEQGDSAMYLCASSCLSSGRAYDQETQYFGPGTRLLVL.

The V gene is TRBV2, the J gene TRBJ1-2; 8 positions agree with TRBD1. Trimming cost V 6 bases and J 5 bases; bases outside gene matches: 8. The germline V gene encodes CDR1 SNHLY and CDR2 FYNNEI. This CDR3 region has 14 residues. CDR3 in amino acids: CASRERGQAYGYTF. CDR3 coding DNA: TGTGCCAGCAGAGAAAGGGGACAGGCTTATGGCTACACCTTC. Combining the CDR3 with reference TRBV2 and TRBJ1-2 gives the whole variable domain EPEVTQTPSHQVTQMGQEVILRCVPISNHLYFYWYRQILGQKVEFLVSFYNNEISEKSEIFDDQFSVERPDGSNFTLKIRSTKLEDSAMYFCASRERGQAYGYTFGSGTRLTVV.

CDR3 protein: CASSVGTGGYYGYTF. CDR3 nucleotides: TGTGCCAGCAGCGTAGGGACAGGGGGATACTATGGCTACACCTTC. V and J are TRBV9 and TRBJ1-2; 10 nucleotides agree with TRBD1. There are 15 residues in the CDR3. Germline V lookup: CDR1 SGDLS, CDR2 YYNGEE. V lost 0 bases, J lost 3 bases, and 2 bases stayed unmatched.

The gene calls are TRBV27 and TRBJ2-3; 7 nucleotides line up with TRBD2. The CDR3 runs 18 residues. V was clipped by 0 bases and J by 1 base; unmatched bases: 10. Germline CDR1 is MNHEY and CDR2 is SMNVEV (reference sequence). The CDR3 protein is CASSLSVTSKVGTDTQYF. In DNA form, the CDR3 reads TGTGCCAGCAGTTTATCGGTGACTAGCAAGGTCGGCACAGATACGCAGTATTTT.

The J gene is TRBJ2-7, the V gene TRBV5-5, with TRBD2 identical over 7 bases. The CDR3 is made up of 12 amino acids. CDR1 SGHKS and CDR2 YYEKEE come from the germline V gene (reference sequence). After removal of 6 bases from V and 12 bases from J, the junction contained 12 bases not matched to a gene. The CDR3 DNA reads as TGTGCCAGCACCCGTGATGGTCTAGCGGCGTACTTC. The encoded protein is CASTRDGLAAYF.

The V gene is TRBV12-5, the J gene TRBJ1-1; D is possibly TRBD1 (6 bases). Trimming left V 0 bases short and J 1 base short, with 15 bases between. Germline V lookup: CDR1 LGHNT, CDR2 FRNRAP. The CDR3 runs to 17 residues. The CDR3 DNA reads as TGTGCTAGTGGTTTGGTTTCCACCAGGGGTTGGAACACTGAAGCTTTCTTT. Translated, it gives CASGLVSTRGWNTEAFF.

This chain connects TRBV5-1 to TRBJ2-5; 8 nucleotides align to TRBD2. Losses at the gene ends were 4 bases for V and 1 base for J; bases not matched to a gene: 3. CDR3 size: 14 residues. Per germline, CDR1 SGHRS and CDR2 YFSETQ. In DNA, the CDR3 is TGCGCCAGCAGCGGTACTAGCGGCCAAGAGACCCAGTACTTC. This sequence encodes CASSGTSGQETQYF.

The V call is TRBV5-6, the J call TRBJ1-2; 10 bases map to TRBD1. The ends lost 4 bases at V and 8 bases at J; junction bases unmatched: 8. From germline, CDR1 is SGHDT and CDR2 YYEEEE. The CDR3 spans 14 residues. CDR3 amino acids: CASSHDRGRRGYTF. The DNA of the CDR3 is TGTGCCAGCAGCCACGACAGGGGGCGACGCGGCTACACCTTC. The complete variable domain, with remaining parts taken from reference TRBV5-6 and TRBJ1-2, reads DAGVTQSPTHLIKTRGQQVTLRCSPKSGHDTVSWYQQALGQGPQFIFQYYEEEERQRGNFPDRFSGHQFPNYSSELNVNALLLGDSALYLCASSHDRGRRGYTFGSGTRLTVV.

The gene calls are TRBV11-2 and TRBJ2-3; TRBD1 is a possible D gene (7 bases). This CDR3 comprises 15 residues. Trimming pared 5 bases from V and 6 bases from J, leaving 18 bases between. The germline V gene encodes CDR1 SGHAT and CDR2 FQNNGV. CDR3 nucleotide sequence: TGTGCCAGCAGCCCTCAGGGGGGAAGGACGGATACGCAGTATTTT. Translating it yields CASSPQGGRTDTQYF.

The chain links TRBV27 to TRBJ2-1; 7 positions match TRBD1. The CDR3 has 14 residues. Germline V lookup: CDR1 MNHEY, CDR2 SMNVEV (reference sequence). V trimming: 6 bases; J trimming: 8 bases; junction bases outside the gene matches: 10. The CDR3 bases are TGTGCCAGCAGAACAGACAGGGTTTACGATGAGCAGTTCTTC. Encoded protein: CASRTDRVYDEQFF.

CDR3 coding DNA: TGTGCCAGCAGTGAAACAAAGACTAGCGGATACAATGAGCAGTTCTTC. It is translated as CASSETKTSGYNEQFF. V and J are TRBV2 and TRBJ2-1, with 9 bases matching TRBD2. The germline CDR1 and CDR2 sequences are SNHLY and FYNNEI. CDR3 length: 16 residues. Trimming removed 2 bases from V and 4 bases from J; junction bases left unmatched: 6.

The chain uses TRBV7-2 and TRBJ2-3, with D tentatively TRBD2 (5 bases). Between the trimmed V and J ends, which lost 2 bases and 2 bases, there was a span of 17 bases. The CDR3 runs to 17 residues. Germline assignment: CDR1 SGHTA and CDR2 FQGNSA. The CDR3 region has the DNA TGTGCCAGCAGCTTAAACCTGGACTCGCCCCCCACAGATACGCAGTATTTT. Protein product: CASSLNLDSPPTDTQYF. The full variable domain, in which reference TRBV7-2 and TRBJ2-3 provide the parts outside the CDR3, is GAGVSQSPSNKVTEKGKDVELRCDPISGHTALYWYRQSLGQGLEFLIYFQGNSAPDKSGLPSDRFSAERTGGSVSTLTIQRTQQEDSAVYLCASSLNLDSPPTDTQYFGPGTRLTVL.

The rearrangement uses TRBV9 and TRBJ2-1; 7 nucleotides match TRBD2. Losses at the gene ends were 0 bases for V and 4 bases for J; bases not matched to a gene: 7. The V gene's germline CDR1 is SGDLS and CDR2 YYNGEE. This CDR3 comprises 16 residues. The CDR3 sequence is CASSVVTGRDYNEQFF. CDR3 DNA: TGTGCCAGCAGCGTAGTAACGGGGAGGGATTACAATGAGCAGTTCTTC.

The chain combines TRBV7-2 with TRBJ2-7; TRBD2 matches 8 bases. This CDR3 contains 15 residues. The V segment lost 4 bases and the J segment 2 bases; nucleotides outside the gene matches: 7. CDR1 SGHTA and CDR2 FQGNSA come from the germline V gene. CDR3 in DNA: TGTGCCAGCAGCTCGCGAGCGGGAGTAACCTACGAGCAGTACTTC. As protein: CASSSRAGVTYEQYF.

V and J are TRBV14 and TRBJ1-2; D unresolved. This CDR3 spans 12 amino acids. Germline CDR1 reads SGHDN; CDR2 reads FVKESK. The V end lost 1 base, the J end lost 7 bases, and 7 bases lay between the germline ends. The CDR3 region is CASSQGECGYTF. The CDR3 DNA reads as TGTGCCAGCAGCCAAGGGGAGTGTGGCTACACCTTC.

This chain uses TRBV4-3 with TRBJ2-1, with 12 positions matching TRBD2. CDR1 is LGHNA and CDR2 is YSLEER in the germline V gene. The CDR3 consists of 19 residues. Unmatched junction bases numbered 14, after V lost 0 bases and J lost 8 bases. The CDR3 region is CASSQENGLLLAGGDEQFF. The CDR3 bases are TGCGCCAGCAGCCAAGAGAACGGCCTGCTCCTAGCGGGAGGGGATGAGCAGTTCTTC.

V is TRBV28 and J is TRBJ2-7; D is uncertain. Germline loops: CDR1 MDHEN, CDR2 SYDVKM. Trimming took 0 bases from V and 4 from J, leaving 13 bases between them. The length of the CDR3 is 15 residues. CDR3 in amino acids: CASSLCPPARYEQYF. CDR3 DNA sequence: TGTGCCAGCAGTTTATGCCCGCCAGCGAGGTACGAGCAGTACTTC.

The CDR3 reads CASSQEGPSGRGEQYF. The CDR3 DNA reads as TGCGCCAGCAGCCAAGAAGGGCCTAGCGGGAGAGGGGAGCAGTACTTC. The chain employs TRBV4-3 and TRBJ2-7; 10 nucleotides align to TRBD2. Germline CDR1 reads LGHNA; CDR2 reads YSLEER. With V trimmed by 0 bases and J by 7 bases, 9 bases remained unmatched. This CDR3 contains 16 residues.

The V gene is TRBV28, the J gene TRBJ2-7; 9 bases fit TRBD1. J was trimmed by 1 base and V by 5 bases; bases with no gene match: 18. Germline CDR1 is MDHEN and CDR2 is SYDVKM. This CDR3 has 19 amino acids. The CDR3 DNA reads TGTGCCAGCAGTGGGGGGGGTCGGGACAGGGCAGAAAGGTCCTACGAGCAGTACTTC. As protein: CASSGGGRDRAERSYEQYF.